This TCR beta chain originates from a study of T cell repertoires in aging, cancer and after chemotherapy. Study-level information: Donor ages fell into six groups from 30 or younger up to 70 or older. Patients with glioblastoma brain tumors were sampled before and after temozolomide-based therapy. Whole-study findings and limits: In cancer patients, declining TCR diversity with age involved lost richness and lost evenness.

TCR beta rearrangements were amplified from peripheral blood genomic DNA. The germline V gene has CDR1 SQVTM and CDR2 ANQGSEA. V was clipped by 6 bases and J by 4 bases; unmatched bases: 7. The CDR3 length is 14 residues. This clonotype is labeled as large. The target antigen is unknown. A mixed TRB-A/B primer pool amplified rearranged TRB by multiplex touch-down PCR. TCRdb recomputed calls from the multiplex PCR reads with MiXCR, one row per CDR3 protein. Here the sample spans roughly 1,800 distinct CDR3 sequences, about 29% being singletons. This sequence was found in a human donor with a solid tumor. The J gene is TRBJ2-5, the V gene TRBV29-1, with TRBD2 matching over 11 bases. Sequenced sample: blood. In DNA, the CDR3 is TGCAGCGTGGGACTAGCGGCGTCGAGAGAGACCCAGTACTTC. Its translation is CSVGLAASRETQYF.